A few counts support the clone carrying this T cell receptor (beta chain). What it recognizes is unknown. This record comes from a study of regulatory T cells in long-lasting Graves disease. Study-wide points: Persistent Graves' patients showed less TCR diversity than newly diagnosed ones.

Time point denoted: persistent/refractory GD, antithyroid drugs over 5 years with positive TRAb. The TCR library used RNA extracted from PBMCs. Patients all came to the study from an endocrinology department in Xi'an, China. Germline V gives CDR1 MNHEY, CDR2 SMNVEV (reference sequence). The V and J ends lost 2 bases and 4 bases respectively, with 8 bases between them. The CDR3 extends over 14 amino acids. Construction of the TCR beta libraries employed iRepertoire HTBI primers in conjunction with Arm-PCR of CDR3 regions. TCRdb re-analysed the multiplex PCR reads in MiXCR, keeping a single row per CDR3 protein. Of some 450,000 distinct CDR3 sequences in the sample, about a quarter were seen once.

The sequencing here drew on peripheral blood mononuclear cells (PBMCs), taken when the disease was refractory, from a patient treated with antithyroid drugs. The TCR sequence derives from a female donor with Graves disease. The chain recombines TRBV27 with TRBJ1-4; D remains ambiguous. The CDR3, as DNA: TGTGCCAGCAGTTTAAGACGGGATAATGAAAAACTGTTTTTT. The encoded protein is CASSLRRDNEKLFF.